Each of the 25 T cell receptor beta chains below was sequenced from the same sample in a study of CD8+ T cells in alopecia areata (dated by TCRdb to the late 2010s). Library preparation employed the immunoSEQ multiplex PCR assay. For TCR sequencing, RNA was extracted from every sample and reverse transcribed into cDNA to serve as template. The source is immuneACCESS, and TCRdb retained only in-frame sequences with V and J called. Part of the clones is not carried over; for the studies checked, unresolved V genes explain less than half of this, and the remainder is unexplained. Here the sample lists some 110,000 clones, none seen once only. The ten largest clones capture less than 20% of the sample. Sample: lesional skin. These receptors were taken from a C3H/HeJ mouse with alopecia areata. This strain is of MHC haplotype H2-k.

This clone was counted a few times. Gene names are the mouse ones. The read is 4 residues too short to cover the CDR3 end, so that end is filled in from the germline J gene. The chain combines TRBV1 with TRBJ2-3; 9 bases line up with TRBD1. Germline trimming cut 4 bases from V and 0 bases from J; bases unmatched to any gene: 5. The CDR3 runs 16 residues. Germline CDR1 reads NSQYPW; CDR2 reads LRSPGD (reference sequence). Partial CDR3 DNA: TGCACCTGCAGTGTGGGGGACAGGGTTAGTGCAGAA. This encodes CTCSVGDRVSAE. The CDR3 in its entirety is CTCSVGDRVSAETLYF.

This clone appeared a few times. Gene names denote mouse genes. The missing CDR3 end, 4 residues past where the read stops, is filled in from the germline J gene. The chain employs TRBV17 and TRBJ2-7; TRBD1 agrees at 8 bases. The CDR3 covers 14 residues. Germline-derived CDR1 and CDR2 are MNHDT and YYDKIL. Here the CDR3 reads CASSRDIRGHEQYF. The DNA read from the CDR3 is TGTGCTAGCAGTAGAGATATCAGGGGGCAT.

Note on this clone: TCRdb's protein and the DNA translation differ at residue 12; the protein here comes from the DNA. The germline and genes are mouse ones. Read sequence stops 3 residues before the CDR3 end, and the germline J gene provides the missing end. The chain is built from TRBV1 and TRBJ1-6; TRBD1 might be the D (5 bases). TRBJ1-6 is an ORF, and what it does is uncertain. Germline V lookup: CDR1 NSQYPW, CDR2 LRSPGD (reference sequence). The CDR3 is 15 residues long. The V end was cut by 1 base, the J end by 10 bases, with 14 bases between. The CDR3 protein is CTCSAAGQGGSPLYF. CDR3 bases read: TGCACCTGCAGTGCAGCCGGGCAGGGTGGATCGCCC.

This clone came up a few times. These gene names are mouse names. With the read ending 4 residues before the CDR3 end, the germline J gene is used to fill in that end. V is TRBV19 and J is TRBJ2-7, with 11 positions matching TRBD2. In germline, CDR1 is FNHDT, CDR2 SITEND (reference sequence). The CDR3 is 15 residues long. CDR3 loop: CASSVTGLGVYEQYF. The DNA read from the CDR3 is TGTGCCAGCAGTGTCACGGGACTGGGGGTATAT.

As regards this clone: These gene names are mouse names. The CDR3 DNA, read in part, is TGTGCCAGCAGGGGACAGAATAGCTCCTAT. This gives the protein CASRGQNSSY. The full CDR3 protein is CASRGQNSSYEQYF. The V gene is TRBV13-3, the J gene TRBJ2-7, with TRBD1 matching 7 bases. The CDR3 end falls 4 residues outside the read, so it is completed with the germline J gene. Unmatched junction bases numbered 5, after V lost 5 bases and J lost 0 bases. The CDR3 extends over 14 amino acids. Germline V gene data show CDR1 as NNHDY and CDR2 as SYVADS.

In this sample, this clone turned up many times. Mouse names are used for the genes. The sequenced fragment ends 4 residues before the CDR3 boundary, so the rest is inferred from the germline J gene. The chain uses TRBV13-1 and TRBJ2-7; 8 bases match TRBD2. The length of the CDR3 is 14 residues. Germline CDR1 NSHNY, CDR2 SYGAGN. V shed 6 bases, J shed 0 bases, and the junction held 5 bases outside the gene matches. The CDR3: CASTWGASSYEQYF. The covered CDR3 bases are TGTGCCAGCACCTGGGGGGCGAGCTCCTAT.

A word on this clone: Mouse germline and gene names are used. The read comes to an end 4 residues before the CDR3 does, leaving the germline J gene to fill in the end. The rearrangement links TRBV13-3 to TRBJ2-4; possibly TRBD1 for D (6 bases). CDR1 and CDR2 from the germline V gene are NNHDY and SYVADS. Trimming stripped 2 bases from V and 2 bases from J, with 9 bases between. The CDR3 loop spans 14 amino acids. The sequenced CDR3 bases are TGTGCCAGCAGTGAGAGGGGGATTCAAAAC. Translating gives CASSERGIQN. The entire CDR3 protein is CASSERGIQNTLYF.

This clone was counted a few times. Gene names are mouse gene names. The read is 4 residues too short to cover the CDR3 end, so that end is filled in from the germline J gene. The chain couples TRBV1 to TRBJ2-5, with D possibly being TRBD1 (6 bases). CDR3 length: 13 residues. The germline V and J ends were trimmed by 6 bases and 0 bases, with 7 bases remaining between them. From germline, CDR1 is NSQYPW and CDR2 LRSPGD (reference sequence). The CDR3: CTCRDSNQDTQYF. The part of the CDR3 DNA that was read is TGCACCTGCAGGGACAGCAACCAAGAC.

In its sample, this clone was seen a few times. Genes here carry mouse names. CDR3 bases read: TGTGCTAGCAGTTTAATGGGGAGTGCAGAA. It is translated as CASSLMGSAE. The entire CDR3 sequence reads CASSLMGSAETLYF. This chain uses TRBV29 with TRBJ2-3; D is perhaps TRBD2 (5 bases). The read gets to within 4 residues of the CDR3 end, and the germline J gene fills in the rest. The CDR3 has 14 residues. Germline CDR1 reads MSHET; CDR2 reads SYDVDS. V lost 2 bases, J lost 0 bases, and 6 bases lay in between.

As to this clone: Gene names are the mouse ones. The read ends 4 residues before the CDR3 terminus; that terminus is restored from the germline J gene. V usage is TRBV13-3 and J usage is TRBJ1-1, with 7 positions matching TRBD1. Germline V gene data show CDR1 as NNHDY and CDR2 as SYVADS. The V gene end was trimmed by 4 bases and the J gene end by 2 bases; junction bases not matched to a gene: 5. The CDR3 extends over 14 amino acids. The CDR3 loop reads CASSFHRGNTEVFF. The CDR3 DNA, read in part, is TGTGCCAGCAGTTTCCACAGGGGTAACACA.

This clone was observed a handful of times. Translating the DNA gives a protein that differs from the TCRdb entry at residue 12; the protein shown here is that DNA translation. Gene names are mouse gene names. The observed sequence ends 3 residues before the CDR3 terminus, with the missing tail filled in from the germline J gene. This chain links TRBV13-1 with TRBJ1-6; D perhaps matches TRBD1 (6 bases). TRBJ1-6 is noted as an ORF with a role that remains uncertain. The CDR3 consists of 15 residues. Germline-derived CDR1 and CDR2 are NSHNY and SYGAGN. The V and J ends lost 4 bases and 5 bases respectively, with 13 bases between them. The CDR3 DNA, read in part, is TGTGCCAGCAGTCCGAGGGGGAGCGATAATTCGCCC. Translation gives CASSPRGSDNSP. From start to end, the CDR3 is CASSPRGSDNSPLYF.

Of note for this clone: TCRdb and the translated DNA give different amino acids at residue 11; the protein presented here is the one translated from the DNA. Genes and germline are mouse. The sequence runs out 3 residues before the end of the CDR3; the remainder is reconstructed from the germline J gene. The chain carries TRBV19 and TRBJ1-3; a possible D gene is TRBD1 (6 bases). This CDR3 contains 14 residues. Germline loops: CDR1 FNHDT, CDR2 SITEND (reference sequence). V was clipped by 6 bases and J by 0 bases, with 10 bases between them. The part of the CDR3 DNA that was read is TGTGCCAGCACCCCAGGGGTTTCTGGAAATACG. It encodes CASTPGVSGNT. The entire CDR3 protein reads CASTPGVSGNTLYF.

The sample holds a few counts of this clone. The gene names here belong to mouse. Sequencing ends 4 residues short of the CDR3 end; the germline J gene provides the rest. The chain links TRBV13-1 to TRBJ2-5; TRBD2 matches 8 bases. Germline CDR1 NSHNY, CDR2 SYGAGN. The CDR3 covers 13 residues. The covered CDR3 bases are TGTGCCAGCAGCCAGGGACTGGAAGAC. This encodes CASSQGLED. The whole CDR3 protein is CASSQGLEDTQYF.

On this clone: The TCRdb protein and the DNA translation do not line up at residue 11; the protein shown here was made by translating the DNA. Each gene name is a mouse one. The CDR3 goes on 3 residues after the read ends, and that part is filled in from the germline J gene. This sequence joins TRBV13-1 and TRBJ1-3; D gene unclear. Per the germline V gene, CDR1 is NSHNY and CDR2 is SYGAGN. The CDR3 consists of 14 residues. V dropped 0 bases and J dropped 2 bases, with 6 bases sitting between them. CDR3 sequence: CASSDAYTGNTLYF. The sequenced CDR3 bases are TGTGCCAGCAGTGATGCATACACTGGAAATACG.

Concerning this clone: Gene names denote mouse genes. With the read ending 4 residues before the CDR3 end, the germline J gene is used to fill in that end. The chain combines TRBV13-3 with TRBJ2-3; 8 bases agree with TRBD2. The V and J ends lost 2 bases and 0 bases, in that order; junction bases with no gene match: 8. The CDR3 extends over 17 amino acids. The germline gives CDR1 NNHDY, CDR2 SYVADS. CDR3 bases read: TGTGCCAGCAGTGACTGGGGGGAGCCTTCTAGTGCAGAA. Protein sequence: CASSDWGEPSSAE. The full CDR3 protein reads CASSDWGEPSSAETLYF.

Of note for this clone: Mouse gene names apply. The observed sequence ends 4 residues before the CDR3 terminus, with the missing tail filled in from the germline J gene. The rearrangement links TRBV1 to TRBJ1-2, with D perhaps TRBD1 (6 bases). Trimming stripped 2 bases from V and 1 base from J, with 14 bases between. In germline, CDR1 is NSQYPW, CDR2 LRSPGD (reference sequence). The CDR3 totals 16 residues. The sequenced CDR3 bases are TGCACCTGCAGTGCAAGAGGGGCAGGGGAAAACTCC. This gives the protein CTCSARGAGENS. The whole CDR3 protein reads CTCSARGAGENSDYTF.

A note on this clone: All gene names here are mouse names. Coverage ceases 4 residues before the CDR3 finishes, and the germline J gene fills in the end. V gene TRBV13-3 combines with J gene TRBJ2-5; D is unresolved. Looked up from germline, CDR1 is NNHDY and CDR2 is SYVADS. V dropped 2 bases and J dropped 3 bases, with 10 bases sitting between them. This CDR3 is 14 amino acids long. The DNA read from the CDR3 is TGTGCCAGCAGTGAAGGCTGGATTCAAGAC. Residues: CASSEGWIQD. Given in full, the CDR3 is CASSEGWIQDTQYF.

This clone was seen a handful of times. Each gene name is a mouse one. The observed sequence ends 4 residues before the CDR3 terminus, with the missing tail filled in from the germline J gene. The chain carries TRBV13-1 and TRBJ1-4, with 9 bases aligning to TRBD1. Per germline, CDR1 NSHNY and CDR2 SYGAGN. The V and J ends lost 7 bases and 4 bases, in that order; junction bases with no gene match: 14. This CDR3 contains 17 residues. CDR3 amino acids: CASGKGQGKGLNERLFF. CDR3 DNA (partial): TGTGCCAGCGGAAAGGGACAGGGAAAGGGCCTCAACGAA.

This clone was observed a handful of times. Germline and genes here are mouse. The read ends 4 residues early relative to the CDR3; the germline J gene fills the gap. The chain couples TRBV13-3 to TRBJ1-4; D may be TRBD1 (5 bases). Looked up from germline, CDR1 is NNHDY and CDR2 is SYVADS. V shed 1 base and J shed 4 bases, with 11 bases lying between them. CDR3 length: 15 residues. The CDR3 spells CASSDPDTLNERLFF. CDR3 DNA, as far as it was read: TGTGCCAGCAGTGATCCGGACACTCTCAACGAA.

Of note for this clone: Gene names are the mouse ones. Read data end 4 residues before the CDR3 end; the end is taken from the germline J gene. The chain employs TRBV13-2 and TRBJ1-2; 9 bases map to TRBD1. In germline, CDR1 is NNHNN, CDR2 SYGAGS (reference sequence). Trimming took 0 bases from V and 0 from J; bases not matched to a gene: 3. The CDR3 is 16 amino acids. CDR3: CASGDEGQGSNSDYTF. The DNA read from the CDR3 is TGTGCCAGCGGTGATGAAGGACAGGGGTCAAACTCC.

The sample holds a few counts of this clone. Here the gene names and germline are mouse. The CDR3 end falls 4 residues outside the read, so it is completed with the germline J gene. The rearrangement joins TRBV17 to TRBJ1-4; D may be TRBD1 (5 bases). Germline CDR1 reads MNHDT; CDR2 reads YYDKIL. This CDR3 comprises 13 residues. The germline V and J ends were trimmed by 5 bases and 3 bases, with 7 bases remaining between them. The CDR3 sequence: CASSPGPNERLFF. The sequenced part of the CDR3 DNA is TGTGCTAGCAGTCCAGGGCCCAACGAA.

This clone appeared a few times. The database protein in TCRdb disagrees with the DNA translation at residue 11; the sequence shown here was translated from the DNA. Any gene name here is a mouse gene name. The read halts 3 residues ahead of the CDR3 end, with the missing end drawn from the germline J gene. The chain carries TRBV1 and TRBJ1-6; TRBD1 agrees at 8 bases. TRBJ1-6 belongs to the ORF category, with a function that is uncertain. The CDR3 runs 14 residues. Germline CDR1 reads NSQYPW; CDR2 reads LRSPGD (reference sequence). With V trimmed by 3 bases and J by 8 bases, 3 bases remained unmatched. The CDR3 is CTCSAQGADSPLYF. The part of the CDR3 DNA that was read is TGCACCTGCAGTGCTCAGGGGGCGGATTCGCCC.

Points on this clone: Gene names and germline match the mouse. The CDR3 extends 4 residues past the end of the read, so its final part is completed from the germline J gene. The gene calls are TRBV17 and TRBJ2-3, with TRBD2 matching 9 bases. Trimming took 5 bases from V and 4 from J; bases not matched to a gene: 4. Looked up from germline, CDR1 is MNHDT and CDR2 is YYDKIL. This CDR3 region has 14 residues. Partial CDR3 DNA: TGTGCTAGCAGTCTGGGGGGGGGCCCAGAA. Translating it yields CASSLGGGPE. The complete CDR3 protein is CASSLGGGPETLYF.

This clone was detected only a few times. Gene names are mouse gene names. The sequenced fragment ends 4 residues before the CDR3 boundary, so the rest is inferred from the germline J gene. The J gene is TRBJ2-5, the V gene TRBV13-3, with 7 nucleotides matching TRBD2. Germline CDR1 and CDR2: NNHDY and SYVADS. V lost 5 bases, J lost 0 bases, and 6 bases stayed unmatched. The CDR3 has 15 residues. The CDR3 is CASSPDWVNQDTQYF. CDR3 bases read: TGTGCCAGCAGCCCCGACTGGGTTAACCAAGAC.

This clone was observed a handful of times. The genes and germline here are from mouse. CDR3 DNA, as far as it was read: TGCACCTGCAGCCGGGGACAAGAA. Translating gives CTCSRGQE. The whole CDR3 protein is CTCSRGQETLYF. The genes are TRBV1 and TRBJ2-3; tentatively, D is TRBD1 (6 bases). The DNA ends 4 residues before the CDR3 does, and the rest of the CDR3 is filled in from the germline J gene. Germline V gene sequence: CDR1 NSQYPW, CDR2 LRSPGD (reference sequence). The CDR3 length is 12 residues.